This T cell receptor (beta chain) was sequenced in a study of T cell repertoires in cytomegalovirus infection. Looking at the study overall: As its CMV epitopes, the study selected recently identified HLA-C-restricted and well-studied HLA-B-restricted targets. It was the public TCR beta signatures that indicated both CMV infection and matching HLA type. Study observations and caveats: HLA-C-restricted CMV-specific TCR beta clonotypes were dominant in the ex vivo response. Based on cumulative public TCR beta family frequency, carriers of CMV plus the relevant HLA were identified.

A remark on this clonotype: Its antigen is undetermined.

TCRdb re-derived calls from the reads in MiXCR, one entry per CDR3 protein. This sample yields roughly 500,000 distinct CDR3 sequences, of which more than 30% are seen a single time; around a sixth belongs to the top ten. The germline CDR1 and CDR2 sequences are SGHTA and FQGNSA. There are 16 residues in the CDR3. J lost 6 bases, V lost 5 bases, and 10 bases had no gene match. The J gene is TRBJ2-7, the V gene TRBV7-2, with 13 nucleotides matching TRBD2. This clonotype was sampled from a human donor in good health (CMV status not recorded). Some clones in this sample may be carry-over from other donors' samples. Sequenced here: cultured PBMCs, sampled from culture after CMV antigen stimulation. CDR3: CASSNRPGLAGTEQYF. As DNA, the CDR3 is TGTGCCAGCAGCAACCGACCGGGACTAGCGGGAACCGAGCAGTACTTC.